What follows is one TCR beta chain and its context. Its target is not known. This sample was included in a study of T cell clones after liver transplantation. In the study overall: A pre-transplant mixed lymphocyte reaction with TCRbeta sequencing defined graft-donor-reactive clones followed in post-transplant blood.

Sequencing used immunoSEQ multiplex PCR; TCRdb keeps in-frame clones, though not all of them. The sample lists roughly 62,000 clones, about 70% occurring once. Findings and limits, study-wide: Graft donor-reactive T cells may have migrated into the graft rather than being deleted.

V was pared by 0 bases and J by 7 bases, with 11 bases between. This CDR3 is 15 amino acids long. CDR1 and CDR2 (germline): SGHRS, YFSETQ. This receptor was obtained from a human patient who received a liver transplant. Certain T cells may be donor cells from the graft. The sequences come from CD4+ T cells from blood, collected at the roughly 15-month timepoint. The chain carries TRBV5-1 and TRBJ1-6; D uncertain. In nucleotides, the CDR3 is TGCGCCAGCAGCTTGGGAGGGCCTTGGAATTCACCCCTCCACTTT. Protein product: CASSLGGPWNSPLHF.